This TCR beta chain was captured in a study of Ad26.COV2.S vaccination and SARS-CoV-2 variants. Germline loops: CDR1 MNHEY, CDR2 SMNVEV (reference sequence). The CDR3 is 14 amino acids. With V trimmed by 6 bases and J by 9 bases, 6 bases remained unmatched. Only in-frame clones appear in the TCRdb table, and some are missing; sequencing was by immunoSEQ multiplex PCR. Among some 190,000 clones listed, around nine tenths were seen once. Study conclusions and caveats: Vaccine recipients posted higher spike-specific TCR breadth than their placebo counterparts. Across vaccine and placebo recipients, the breadth of non-spike TCRs was similar.

Comments on this clone: Its antigen is not identified.

The receptor was isolated from a human donor who had recovered from COVID-19. The V and J genes are TRBV27 and TRBJ1-6, with 9 nucleotides matching TRBD1. Sequencing used peripheral blood, obtained after recovery from COVID-19. The chain's CDR3 is CASSLQGAGSPLHF. The CDR3 DNA reads as TGTGCCAGCAGCCTACAGGGGGCTGGTTCACCCCTCCACTTT.